This TCR beta chain was obtained from a study of cytomegalovirus exposure and HLA in healthy donors (dated by TCRdb to about 2017). With respect to the entire study: An earlier analysis of about 560 of the donors reported 250 to 350 Gb of sequence data and 95 million to 130 million unique TCR beta sequences obtained from roughly 180 million T cells. An early release that covered some 630 HLA-typed donors contained approximately 300 gigabases of sequencing data and tens of millions of unique TCR sequences. The genetic ancestry cluster associated with self-reported Caucasian donors included around four fifths of the approximately 430 genotyped donors. The study was designed to test whether signatures of past pathogen exposure could be identified by cataloging public T cell receptors. The study profiled the T cell repertoires of more than 500 subjects by immunosequencing and related them to cytomegalovirus serostatus. Besides the first cohort of about 730 subjects, a separate validation cohort made up of over 100 different subjects was used. To predict cytomegalovirus infection status, the study brought together high-throughput TCR immunosequencing, statistical association of individual TCRs with disease status, and machine learning. In a later analysis, previously published TCR beta repertoires from 500 to 750 donors were re-analyzed and high-resolution HLA genotyping was added so that TCR occurrence patterns could be studied. The later analysis used no new phenotypic data to find candidate immune exposures, relying instead on TCR beta sequences and their occurrence across donors. An earlier analysis of around 580 of the donors used high-throughput TCR beta sequencing to judge whether each TCR beta V gene segment behaved as functional or pseudogenic. Donor age, sex, ethnicity and CMV serostatus were compiled alongside the repertoire data. A later genetic analysis used genome-wide SNP genotypes for about 60% of the roughly 700 donors, treating that subset as a discovery cohort. All discovery cohort repertoires had been generated using a single sequencing platform. Both class I and class II loci were covered by HLA typing, at four-digit resolution. The number of typed donors differed by locus: about 620-630 for A, B, C, DRB1 and DQB1; 522 for DQA1; around 610 for DPA1; and approximately 450 for DPB1. Roughly 5 DR-DQ haplotypes were treated as single units for association and clustering because of strong linkage in the cohort. On average, roughly 250,000 unique TCR beta nucleotide sequences were sequenced per donor among 350 to 400 genotyped donors of the cohort, with 15% to 20% of those sequences being non-productive.

The cohort comprised more than 550 healthy bone marrow donors. All cohort members were sampled while nominally healthy, although unrecorded immune exposures were likely present. The donor was CMV seronegative and was included in the group of a few hundred seronegative cohort members. A peripheral blood sample was collected from each donor, and TCR beta sequencing was performed on peripheral blood mononuclear cells. Genomic DNA was extracted from the blood cell samples with the Qiagen DNeasy Blood Extraction Kit. Comment on this clone: Its antigen has not been determined.

Overall study results and their limits: A later analysis found that TCR association rates varied across HLA loci, with DRB1 alleles showing the most associated TCRs and HLA-C alleles the fewest. While some public TCRs were present in many individuals, most TCR sequences turned up only very rarely across donors. Linkage disequilibrium might explain the correlated functional status among segregating V segments, but an unknown experimental factor could not be ruled out. In a later analysis, 16,951 TCR beta sequences were associated with specific HLA alleles at a false discovery rate of 0.05. A later analysis found that HLA-associated TCR beta chains were more clonally expanded and had lower generation probabilities than equally common non-associated chains. The authors suggested that the approach could potentially be extended to other disease states and immunological phenotypes. A few of the identified cytomegalovirus-associated TCR beta chains were confirmed in vitro to be specific for cytomegalovirus antigens. Immune exposure information for the cohort was limited to CMV serostatus. In an earlier analysis of around 600 of the donors, most TCR beta V segments were observed in productive rearrangements about 90% or about 30% of the time, broadly matching IMGT annotations. This cohort had only TCR beta chains sequenced, and the lack of alpha or paired-chain data limited which features could be detected. V-gene and J-gene trimming of TCR beta chains was associated with a missense DCLRE1C variant in a later genetic analysis, and the association was replicated in an independent cohort. Over 15 rarely observed V segments, including chromosome 9 orphons, were excluded from the earlier analysis of about 600 of the donors because counts were too low. Because HLA typing was missing for some donors at each locus, association tests included only the typed subset. The classifier was reported to diagnose cytomegalovirus status with high specificity and sensitivity in both the original and validation cohorts. A cluster of highly shared sequence variants was judged likely to represent a technical artifact of the sequencing pipeline. A further reported finding was that TCR beta sequences accurately predicted the HLA-A and HLA-B alleles for most subjects in the first cohort. A later analysis found that most CMV-associated TCR beta chains appeared HLA-restricted, with HLA associations seemingly driven largely by CMV exposure. Assigning TCR associations to individual alleles was difficult when HLA alleles, especially DR and DQ, strongly co-occurred. The presence/absence analyses assumed that sequencing depth was roughly uniform across donors, and that assumption may not be true. In a later genetic analysis, fewer N-insertions in productive TCRs were reported among donors in an Asian-associated ancestry cluster than the roughly 670-donor mean. In the study, about 150 TCR beta chains were listed as associated with cytomegalovirus. Several of the top co-occurrence clusters appeared to be linked to parvovirus B19, influenza, CMV and Epstein-Barr virus, according to a later analysis.

The library was built by means of the immunoSEQ multiplex PCR assay. The multiplex PCR relied on a mix of 60 forward primers for TCR Vbeta segments and 13 reverse primers for TCR Jbeta segments. The CDR3 region of rearranged TCR beta genes was amplified from genomic DNA with a multiplex PCR assay. Amplified TCR beta libraries were sequenced as 87-base-pair reads on the Illumina HiSeq System. Regarding the original processing steps: A later analysis counted approximately 84 million unique TCR beta chains across the 550 to 800 repertoires, and around 12 million of these chains were shared by at least two donors. Raw reads were error-corrected and collapsed into unique sequences by a nearest-neighbor algorithm in which closely related sequences were merged to remove PCR and sequencing errors. Alignment of CDR3 sequences to IMGT reference sequences was used to assign V, D and J gene segments. For a sequence to be retained, at least a six-nucleotide match to both a V gene segment and a J gene segment was required. A rearrangement was called productive if the CDR3 had no stop codons and remained in frame with V and J, and every other rearrangement was called non-productive. CDR3 was defined by IMGT convention, running from the second conserved V-encoded cysteine to the conserved J-encoded phenylalanine. Sequences without an unambiguous match to a single V gene segment were excluded from the earlier analysis of about 630 of the donors. An earlier analysis of a few hundred of the donors classified V segments as functional when productive rearrangements were above 56.7% and as segregating when the standard deviation between donors was above 5%. A statistical classification framework was developed to diagnose cytomegalovirus status using the catalog of TCR beta chain sequences. In a later analysis, V and J genes were assigned by comparing TCR nucleotide sequences against IMGT/GENE-DB human TR gene sequences. In a later analysis, CDR3 sequences and most-parsimonious VDJ recombination scenarios were assigned using the TCRdist pipeline. In a later analysis, every TCR beta chain was defined by the combination of its CDR3 amino acid sequence and its V-gene family, and reads without a unique V-gene family were dropped. To address suspected cross-contamination and a sequencing artifact, a later analysis removed under 600 highly shared, low-generation-probability nucleotide sequences. In a later analysis, a clonal expansion index was calculated for each public chain from normalized within-repertoire ranks of inferred template counts. Generation probabilities in a later analysis came from a VDJ recombination model fitted to out-of-frame rearrangements, and those results were checked against IGoR. In a later analysis, hypergeometric tests were used to score TCR-TCR, TCR-HLA and TCR-CMV co-occurrence, with a repertoire-size bias correction applied to TCR pairs. A later analysis estimated false discovery rates by permuting HLA or CMV assignments 20 times. In a later analysis, co-occurring TCRs were grouped with DBSCAN, and TCRdist sequence similarity was added when clustering was performed within HLA-allele-positive subsets. For co-occurrence clustering, repertoires with fewer than 30,000 or more than 120,000 public chains were excluded, along with five repertoires with anomalous nucleotide sharing. TCRdb holds this immuneACCESS table with in-frame rearrangements only. Some clones are missing; in checked studies, unresolved V genes explain under half, and the rest has no known cause. D and trimming were read from the DNA, whereas the V and J calls and clone size are those reported in that table. The table held for this sample gives about 190,000 clones. The ten largest clones capture about 6.8% of the sample.

Sequencing was carried out using PBMCs. The source is a man aged 25 to 40 in good health and CMV-seronegative.

Here is the DNA: TGTGCCAGCAGCGAAATGACCCCAGGCGAGCAGTACTTC. Translated, it gives CASSEMTPGEQYF. Here the chain combines TRBV4-2 and TRBJ2-7; no confident D gene assignment can be made. V loses 5 bases, J loses 6 bases, and the germline ends lie 14 bases apart. Per the germline V gene, LGHNA is the CDR1 and YNFKEQ is the CDR2. From cysteine to phenylalanine, the CDR3 is 13 amino acids long. Of the read, only the CDR3 DNA is kept; its 39 bases are in frame from base 1.